The rows below give T cell receptor beta chains drawn from one sample of a study of control samples from healthy donors and cancer patients. Generated by immunoSEQ multiplex PCR, the TCRdb table keeps only in-frame clones and is missing some. The repertoire holds about 82,000 clones, more than 75% seen once, with 20% to 25% in the top ten. The sample comprised blood. The receptor source for this set is a man aged 50 to 59 in good health. Each CDR3 is given with its conserved first and last residue. D genes are given only for firm matches. Clone sizes are given selectively: once, few, many, or a class where the clone is expanded.

D gene	V gene	J gene	clone size	CDR3 DNA	CDR3 protein
TRBD1	TRBV6-5	TRBJ1-1	.	TGTGCCAGCAGTCCCCGGGACAGGGCGCGGCCTTTCTTT	CASSPRDRARPFF
TRBD1	TRBV19	TRBJ2-3	.	TGTGCCAGTAGTATAGATTGGGGACAGGGCACAGATACGCAGTATTTT	CASSIDWGQGTDTQYF
TRBD2	TRBV19	TRBJ2-7	.	TGTGCCAGTAGTATAGCACTAGCGGGGGCCTACGAGCAGTACTTC	CASSIALAGAYEQYF
.	TRBV7-3	TRBJ1-1	once	TGTGCCAGCAGCCCCACCCGGGACAAAGAATGCACTGAAGCTTTCTTT	CASSPTRDKECTEAFF
.	TRBV15	TRBJ2-3	.	TGTGCCACCTCAAGGGACCGAACAGATACGCAGTATTTT	CATSRDRTDTQYF
.	TRBV28	TRBJ1-4	.	TGTGCCAGCACCTCGGGGTATGAAAAACTGTTTTTT	CASTSGYEKLFF
.	TRBV2	TRBJ1-2	.	TGTGCCAGCACGCAGCTCTATGGCTACACCTTC	CASTQLYGYTF
TRBD1	TRBV2	TRBJ1-3	.	TGTGCCAGCACCAGGACAGGGTCTGGAAACACCATATATTTT	CASTRTGSGNTIYF
TRBD1	TRBV5-1	TRBJ1-2	.	TGCGCCAGCAGCCAGGATGGACAGGGCGGCAACTATGGCTACACCTTC	CASSQDGQGGNYGYTF
.	TRBV5-6	TRBJ2-7	.	TGTGCCAGCAGCTTGGGGCGGATTCCCTACGAGCAGTACTTC	CASSLGRIPYEQYF
.	TRBV27	TRBJ2-7	.	TGTGCCAGCAGTTTACGGTGGACAAGTTTATACGAGCAGTACTTC	CASSLRWTSLYEQYF
.	TRBV19	TRBJ2-7	.	TGTGCCAGTAGCAACTCCTACGAGCAGTACTTC	CASSNSYEQYF
.	TRBV21-1	TRBJ1-1	.	TGTGCCAGCATCCCCAGGGGACCGCCCTCGATCGGCACTGAAGCTTTCTTT	CASIPRGPPSIGTEAFF
.	TRBV5-1	TRBJ2-1	.	TGCGCCAGCAGCTTCGATAGCGGAAATTACAATGAGCAGTTCTTC	CASSFDSGNYNEQFF
.	TRBV12-3/TRBV12-4	TRBJ2-1	.	TGTGCCAGCAGTTACCACTACAATGAGCAGTTCTTC	CASSYHYNEQFF
TRBD2	TRBV29-1	TRBJ2-1	.	TGCAGCGTTGACATAAGTCTAGCGGGAGGGGTCAATGAGCAGTTCTTC	CSVDISLAGGVNEQFF
.	TRBV2	TRBJ1-2	.	TGTGCCAGCAGTGAGGACCTGGGTCAGGGCTACACCTTC	CASSEDLGQGYTF
.	TRBV11-3	TRBJ1-1	.	TGTGCCAGCAGCTTCTCCCAGAACACTGAAGCTTTCTTT	CASSFSQNTEAFF
TRBD2	TRBV7-2	TRBJ2-4	.	TGTGCCAGCAGCCCTAGCGGGATGGCGGGCATTCAGTACTTC	CASSPSGMAGIQYF
.	TRBV18	TRBJ1-3	.	TGTGCCAGCTCACCAACAGGCGCGGCTGGAAACACCATATATTTT	CASSPTGAAGNTIYF
.	TRBV6-5	TRBJ2-1	few	TGTGCCAGCAGTTACTGGCGGAACAATGAGCAGTTCTTC	CASSYWRNNEQFF
.	TRBV30	TRBJ2-3	.	TGTGCCTGGAGCGGGACCACAGATACGCAGTATTTT	CAWSGTTDTQYF
TRBD1	TRBV6-5	TRBJ1-6	.	TGTGCCAGCAGATCGACAGGGACGATTTCACCCCTCCACTTT	CASRSTGTISPLHF
.	TRBV6-6	TRBJ2-1	.	TGTGCCAGCACCCCCACAGGACACAATGAGCAGTTCTTC	CASTPTGHNEQFF
TRBD1	TRBV30	TRBJ1-4	.	TGTGCCTGGAGTGATGACAGGGAATTCGAAAAACTGTTTTTT	CAWSDDREFEKLFF
TRBD2	TRBV9	TRBJ2-7	.	TGTGCCAGCAGCGGAAGCGGGAGCTCCTACGAGCAGTACTTC	CASSGSGSSYEQYF
TRBD2	TRBV18	TRBJ2-2	.	TGTGCCAGCTCACCCCTGGGACTAGCGGGGGTAACCGGGGAGCTGTTTTTT	CASSPLGLAGVTGELFF
.	TRBV27	TRBJ2-7	.	TGTGCCAGCAGTTTATCCTACGAGCAGTACTTC	CASSLSYEQYF